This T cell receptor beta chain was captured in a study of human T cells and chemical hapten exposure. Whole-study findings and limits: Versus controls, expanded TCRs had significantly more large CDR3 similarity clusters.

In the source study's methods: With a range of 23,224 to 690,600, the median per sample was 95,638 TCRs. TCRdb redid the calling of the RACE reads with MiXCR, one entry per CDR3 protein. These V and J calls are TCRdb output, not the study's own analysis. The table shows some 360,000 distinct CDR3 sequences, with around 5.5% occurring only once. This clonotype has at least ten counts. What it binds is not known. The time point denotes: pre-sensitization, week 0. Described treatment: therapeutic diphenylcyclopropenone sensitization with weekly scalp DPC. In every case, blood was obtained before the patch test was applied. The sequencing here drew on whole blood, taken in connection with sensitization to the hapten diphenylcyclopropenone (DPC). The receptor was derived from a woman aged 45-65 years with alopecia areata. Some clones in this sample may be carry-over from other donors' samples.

The CDR3 region has the DNA TGCAGTGCTAGAGTTCGAGGTAGCGGGGGGGCCACAGATACGCAGTATTTT. Translating it yields CSARVRGSGGATDTQYF. This sequence joins TRBV20-1 and TRBJ2-3; 11 nucleotides align to TRBD2. The CDR3 runs 17 residues. Germline V gene sequence: CDR1 DFQATT, CDR2 SNEGSKA (reference sequence). Trimming at V came to 1 base and at J to 2 bases, leaving 8 bases not matched to a gene.